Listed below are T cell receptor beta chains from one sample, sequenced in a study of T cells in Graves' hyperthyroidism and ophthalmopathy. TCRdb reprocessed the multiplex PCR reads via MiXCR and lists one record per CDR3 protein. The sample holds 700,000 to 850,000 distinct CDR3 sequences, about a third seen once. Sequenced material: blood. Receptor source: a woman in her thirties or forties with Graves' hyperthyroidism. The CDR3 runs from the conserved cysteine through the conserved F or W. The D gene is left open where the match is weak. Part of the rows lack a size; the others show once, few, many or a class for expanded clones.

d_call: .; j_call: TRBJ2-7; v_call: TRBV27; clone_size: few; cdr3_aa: CASSFRGVGSSYEQYF
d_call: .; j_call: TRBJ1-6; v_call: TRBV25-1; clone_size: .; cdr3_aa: CASSARPARGGWESSPLHF
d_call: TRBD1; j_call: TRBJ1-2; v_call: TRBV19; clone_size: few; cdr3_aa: CASSTPDRAGTF
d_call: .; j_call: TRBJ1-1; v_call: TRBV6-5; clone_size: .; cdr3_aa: CASIKQGLNTEAFF
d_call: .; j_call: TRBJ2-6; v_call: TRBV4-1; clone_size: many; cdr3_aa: CASSRWRAGANVLTF
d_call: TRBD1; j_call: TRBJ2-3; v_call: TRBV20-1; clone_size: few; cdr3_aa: CSAKTGGGGDTQYF
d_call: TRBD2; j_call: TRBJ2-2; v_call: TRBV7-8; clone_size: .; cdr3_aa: CASSAFGRGKLFLTGELFF
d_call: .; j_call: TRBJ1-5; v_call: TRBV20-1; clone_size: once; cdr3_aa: CSAREGTNQPQHF
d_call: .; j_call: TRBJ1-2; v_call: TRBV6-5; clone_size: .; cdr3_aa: CASSYSSGAATGYGYTF
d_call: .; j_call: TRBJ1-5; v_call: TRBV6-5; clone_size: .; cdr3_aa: CASSQNRVPNQPQHF
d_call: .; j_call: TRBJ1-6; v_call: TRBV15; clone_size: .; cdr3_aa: CATSRDRSGSPLHF
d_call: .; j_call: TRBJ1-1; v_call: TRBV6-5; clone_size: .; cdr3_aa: CASSEIGGANTEAFF
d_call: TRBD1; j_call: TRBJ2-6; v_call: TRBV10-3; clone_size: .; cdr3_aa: CAIMRQGDSGANVLTF
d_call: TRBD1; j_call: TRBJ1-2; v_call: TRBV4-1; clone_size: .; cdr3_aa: CASSQDRGRAYGYTF
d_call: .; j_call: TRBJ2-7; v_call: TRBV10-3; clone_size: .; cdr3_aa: CAASSKAAYEQYF
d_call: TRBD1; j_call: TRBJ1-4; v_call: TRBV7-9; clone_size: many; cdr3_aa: CASSFDRGAKLFF
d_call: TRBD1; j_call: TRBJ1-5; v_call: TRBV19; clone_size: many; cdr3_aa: CASKFRDRNQPQHF
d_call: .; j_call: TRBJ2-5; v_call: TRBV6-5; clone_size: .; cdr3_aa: CASSYSNGGAQETQYF
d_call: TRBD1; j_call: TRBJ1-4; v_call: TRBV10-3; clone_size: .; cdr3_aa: CAITGTGNEKLFF
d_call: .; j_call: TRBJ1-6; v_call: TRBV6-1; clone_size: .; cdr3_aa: CASSGKRASGSYNSPLHF
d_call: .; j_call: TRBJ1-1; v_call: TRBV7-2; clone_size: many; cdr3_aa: CASSLTQEGFTEAFF
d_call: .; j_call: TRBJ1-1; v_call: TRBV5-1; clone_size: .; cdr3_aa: CASSNPEGASAEAFF
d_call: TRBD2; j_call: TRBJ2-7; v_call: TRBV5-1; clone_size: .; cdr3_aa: CASSSSGRGGYEQYF
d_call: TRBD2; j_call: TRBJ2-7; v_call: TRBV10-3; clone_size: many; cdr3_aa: CAISDSAGGHEQYF
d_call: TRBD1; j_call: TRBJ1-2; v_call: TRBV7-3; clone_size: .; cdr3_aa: CASSLRTGPYGYTF
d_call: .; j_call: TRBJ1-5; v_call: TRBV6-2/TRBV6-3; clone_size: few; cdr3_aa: CASSYCLCVREFGNQPQHF
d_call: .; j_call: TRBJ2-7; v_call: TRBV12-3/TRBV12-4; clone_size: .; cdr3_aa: CASGSLGSYEQYF
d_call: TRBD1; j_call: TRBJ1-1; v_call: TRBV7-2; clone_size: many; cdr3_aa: CASSSRQGAVTEAFF
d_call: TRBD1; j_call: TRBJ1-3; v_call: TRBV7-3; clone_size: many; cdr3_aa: CASSRGQGNTIYF
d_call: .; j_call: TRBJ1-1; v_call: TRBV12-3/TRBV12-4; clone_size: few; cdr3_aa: CASSLSGVASTEAFF
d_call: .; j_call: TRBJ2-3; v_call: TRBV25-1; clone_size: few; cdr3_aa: CASRGASTDTQYF
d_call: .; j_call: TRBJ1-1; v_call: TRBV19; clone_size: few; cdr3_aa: CASSTDSISGRVNTEAFF
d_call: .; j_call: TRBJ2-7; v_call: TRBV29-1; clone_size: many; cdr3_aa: CSVDGGNSYEQYF
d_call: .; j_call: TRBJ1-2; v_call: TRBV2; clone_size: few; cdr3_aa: CASRGQIKIFYGYTF
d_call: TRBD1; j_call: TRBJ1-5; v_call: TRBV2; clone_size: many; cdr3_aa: CASAGGTGANQPQHF
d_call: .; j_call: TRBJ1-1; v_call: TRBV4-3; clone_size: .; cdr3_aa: CASSQDDYRDTEAFF
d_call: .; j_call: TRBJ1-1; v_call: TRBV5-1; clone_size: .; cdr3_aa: CASSPGRVNTEAFF
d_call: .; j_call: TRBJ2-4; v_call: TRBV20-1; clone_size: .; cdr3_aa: CSARDGGGIQYF
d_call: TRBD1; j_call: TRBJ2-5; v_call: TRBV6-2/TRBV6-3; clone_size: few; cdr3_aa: CATTTGGEETQYF
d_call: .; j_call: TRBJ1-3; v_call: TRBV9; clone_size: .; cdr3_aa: CASSVYGDFGNTIYF
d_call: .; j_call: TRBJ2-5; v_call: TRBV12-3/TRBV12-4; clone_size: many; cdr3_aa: CASSFRGETQYF
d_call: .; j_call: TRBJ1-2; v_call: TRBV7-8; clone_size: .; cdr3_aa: CASSLGPYYGYAF
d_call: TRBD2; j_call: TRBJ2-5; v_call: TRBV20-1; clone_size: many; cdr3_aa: CSAMGLAGSKETQYF
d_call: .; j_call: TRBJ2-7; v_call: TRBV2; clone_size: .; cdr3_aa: CASSQGRRPYEQYF
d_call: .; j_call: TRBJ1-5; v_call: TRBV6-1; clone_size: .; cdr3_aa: CASRRASRGQPQHF
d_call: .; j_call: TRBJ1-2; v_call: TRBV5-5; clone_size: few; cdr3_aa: CASSLMPRTSRDGYTF
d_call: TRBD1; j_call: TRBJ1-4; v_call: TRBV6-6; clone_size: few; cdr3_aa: CASSDRVSPEKLFF
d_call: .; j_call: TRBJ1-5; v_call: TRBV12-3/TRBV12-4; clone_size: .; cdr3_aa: CASSRRTMDQPQHF
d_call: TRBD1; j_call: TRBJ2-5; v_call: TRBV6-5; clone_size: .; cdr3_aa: CASSLGTGRRRETQYF
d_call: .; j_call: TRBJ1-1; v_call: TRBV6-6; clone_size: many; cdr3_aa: CASSSLTTEAFF
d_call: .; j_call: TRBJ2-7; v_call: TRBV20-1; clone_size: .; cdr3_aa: CSARGTQGGRVDTQYF
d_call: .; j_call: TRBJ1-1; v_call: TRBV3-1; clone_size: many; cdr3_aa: CASSQNPTPREAFF
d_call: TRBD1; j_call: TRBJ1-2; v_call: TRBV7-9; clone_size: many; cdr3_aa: CASRPGQGMVGYTF